This T cell receptor beta chain is drawn from a study of memory CD8 T cells in hepatitis C reinfection. Study-level background: A positive HCV RNA test after two negatives ≥60 days apart defined reinfection. Pre-reinfection sampling occurred 55 to 20 weeks ahead of detected reinfection.

Time point defined: pre-reinfection, 55 to 20 weeks before reinfection detection. Sorted cells were sequenced directly ex vivo without any in vitro expansion. The CDR3 runs to 14 residues. V was cut by 4 bases and J by 1 base, with 11 bases left in between. Germline assignment: CDR1 SGHDT and CDR2 YYEEEE. TCRdb's table, derived via immunoSEQ multiplex PCR, lists solely in-frame clones and lacks some. The sample shows over 45,000 clones, 85% to 90% of them seen only once. V gene TRBV5-6 combines with J gene TRBJ2-5; D perhaps matches TRBD2 (7 bases). The TCR sequence derives from a man aged 18 to 29 with hepatitis C virus infection. Sequencing was performed on naive CD8+ T cells sorted from blood. The CDR3 is CASSRGAGQETQYF. The DNA for the CDR3 is TGTGCCAGCAGCCGGGGGGCAGGCCAAGAGACCCAGTACTTC.